Listed below are T cell receptor beta chains from one sample, sequenced in a study of blood T cell repertoires in COVID-19. Clones were read by immunoSEQ multiplex PCR, and TCRdb kept only the in-frame ones, dropping some. Among about 140,000 clones listed, over 80% were seen once. Specimen: peripheral blood. These receptors came from a woman older than 75 with acute or convalescent COVID-19. Each CDR3 is given with its conserved first and last residue. Fields, in order: V gene, clone size, D gene, J gene, CDR3 DNA, CDR3 protein. D genes are given only for firm matches. Not all rows give a size; the values are once, few, many and, for expanded clones, a class.

>TRBV5-1|.|TRBD2|TRBJ2-1
TGCGCCAGCAGCCCCGGTCGGGAGGAGGAGCAGTTCTTC
CASSPGREEEQFF
>TRBV5-1|.|.|TRBJ1-1
TGCGCCAGCAGTGTACAGGGTTCAGGTTCCACTGAAGCTTTCTTT
CASSVQGSGSTEAFF
>TRBV5-1|.|.|TRBJ2-7
TGCGCCAGCATGATAGAGAGTAGCTCCTACGAGCAGTACTTC
CASMIESSSYEQYF
>TRBV18|.|TRBD1|TRBJ1-5
TGTGCCAGCTCACTGGGACAGGGTTCCCTGCAGCCCCAGCATTTT
CASSLGQGSLQPQHF
>TRBV2|.|TRBD1|TRBJ1-1
TGTGCCAGCAGTGAGGCAGGGGGTTGGACTGAAGCTTTCTTT
CASSEAGGWTEAFF
>TRBV5-1|.|TRBD1|TRBJ2-1
TGCGCCAGCAGCCATGACCCGGGACAGGGCAACAATGAGCAGTTCTTC
CASSHDPGQGNNEQFF
>TRBV4-1|.|.|TRBJ2-1
TGCGCCAGCAGCCCAGCTGGGCGGGGGCACACCTACAATGAGCAGTTCTTC
CASSPAGRGHTYNEQFF
>TRBV5-4|.|TRBD2|TRBJ2-1
TGTGCCAGCTCTAGCGGGGGGGCCTATGAGCAGTTCTTC
CASSSGGAYEQFF
>TRBV5-5|.|.|TRBJ2-1
TGTGCCAGCAGCTTGGAAAGCAACTCCTACAATGAGCAGTTCTTC
CASSLESNSYNEQFF
>TRBV11-2|.|TRBD1|TRBJ2-7
TGTGCCAGCAGCTGGGGACAGGGTGTCTACGAGCAGTACTTC
CASSWGQGVYEQYF
>TRBV3-1/TRBV3-2|.|.|TRBJ1-2
TGTGCCAGCAGCCAAGGGGCAGCAAACTATGGCTACACCTTC
CASSQGAANYGYTF
>TRBV5-6|.|TRBD1|TRBJ1-3
TGTGCCAGCAGCTCGGACAGGGTGGGCGGAAACACCATATATTTT
CASSSDRVGGNTIYF
>TRBV11-2|.|.|TRBJ2-1
TGTGCCAGCAGCTTAGACCATAGTAGTGAGCAGTTCTTC
CASSLDHSSEQFF
>TRBV7-6|.|.|TRBJ2-2
TGTGCCAGCAGCTTAGGGAGAGGTGGCAGTGCGAACACCGGGGAGCTGTTTTTT
CASSLGRGGSANTGELFF
>TRBV6-2/TRBV6-3|few|TRBD2|TRBJ2-1
TGTGCCAGCAGTTCCCCGGGACTAGCGGGGGTGGATGAGCAGTTCTTC
CASSSPGLAGVDEQFF
>TRBV2|.|.|TRBJ1-1
TGTGCCAGCAGCCGGAACCTGGGGGGCACTGAAGCTTTCTTT
CASSRNLGGTEAFF
>TRBV7-2|.|.|TRBJ1-6
TGTGCCAGCAGCATTTCCTTTGAGTCACCCCTCCACTTT
CASSISFESPLHF
>TRBV18|.|.|TRBJ1-3
TGTGCCAGCTCACCTGGGATGACAGCTGGAAACACCATATATTTT
CASSPGMTAGNTIYF
>TRBV12-3/TRBV12-4|.|.|TRBJ1-2
TGTGCCAGCAGTTTACAGCGTAACTATGGCTACACCTTC
CASSLQRNYGYTF
>TRBV5-1|.|TRBD1|TRBJ2-2
TGCGCCAGCAGCTTCAGGACAGGTTCGGGGACCGGGGAGCTGTTTTTT
CASSFRTGSGTGELFF
>TRBV3-1/TRBV3-2|.|TRBD1|TRBJ1-5
TGTGCCAGCAGCACAGGGGGCCCTGCTAGTCAGCCCCAGCATTTT
CASSTGGPASQPQHF
>TRBV5-1|many|.|TRBJ1-1
TGCGCCAGCAGCTTGAAGCAGGACACTGAAGCTTTCTTT
CASSLKQDTEAFF
>TRBV11-3|.|TRBD1|TRBJ2-2
TGTGCCAGCAGCCCTAGGACAGGGGACACCGGGGAGCTGTTTTTT
CASSPRTGDTGELFF
>TRBV2|.|TRBD1|TRBJ2-5
TGTGCCAGCAGTGTAGGGGGGACAGGGAAAGAGACCCAGTACTTC
CASSVGGTGKETQYF
>TRBV7-2|few|.|TRBJ2-7
TGTGCCAGCAGCTTAGCTGGAGGCTACGAGCAGTACTTC
CASSLAGGYEQYF
>TRBV5-6|.|.|TRBJ2-1
TGTGCCAGCACCTCGCGGGGAGGCTCCTACAATGAGCAGTTCTTC
CASTSRGGSYNEQFF